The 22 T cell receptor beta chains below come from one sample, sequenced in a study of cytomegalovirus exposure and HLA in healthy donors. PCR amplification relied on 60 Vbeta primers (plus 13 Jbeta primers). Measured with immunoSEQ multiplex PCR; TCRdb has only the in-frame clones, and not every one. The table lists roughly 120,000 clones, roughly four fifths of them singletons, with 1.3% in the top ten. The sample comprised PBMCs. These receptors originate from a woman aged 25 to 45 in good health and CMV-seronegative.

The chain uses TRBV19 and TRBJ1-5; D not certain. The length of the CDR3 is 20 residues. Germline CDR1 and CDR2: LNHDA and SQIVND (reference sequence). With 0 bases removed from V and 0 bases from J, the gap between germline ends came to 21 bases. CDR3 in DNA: TGTGCCAGTAGTATAGATAGTGTGGCAACCGAACTATATAGCAATCAGCCCCAGCATTTT. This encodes CASSIDSVATELYSNQPQHF. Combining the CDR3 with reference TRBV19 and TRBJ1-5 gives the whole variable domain DGGITQSPKYLFRKEGQNVTLSCEQNLNHDAMYWYRQDPGQGLRLIYYSQIVNDFQKGDIAEGYSVSREKKESFPLTVTSAQKNPTAFYLCASSIDSVATELYSNQPQHFGDGTRLSIL.

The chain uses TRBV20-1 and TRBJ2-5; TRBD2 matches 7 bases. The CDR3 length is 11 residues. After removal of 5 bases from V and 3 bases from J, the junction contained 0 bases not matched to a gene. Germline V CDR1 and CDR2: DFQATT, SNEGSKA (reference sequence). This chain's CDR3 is CSAAGEETQYF. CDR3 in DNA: TGCAGTGCTGCGGGGGAAGAGACCCAGTACTTC.

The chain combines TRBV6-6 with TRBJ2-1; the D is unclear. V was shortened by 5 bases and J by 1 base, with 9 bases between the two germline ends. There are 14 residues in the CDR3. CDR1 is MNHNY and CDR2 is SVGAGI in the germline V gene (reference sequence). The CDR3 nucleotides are TGTGCCAGCAGTAACCTGAGGTCCTACAATGAGCAGTTCTTC. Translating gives CASSNLRSYNEQFF.

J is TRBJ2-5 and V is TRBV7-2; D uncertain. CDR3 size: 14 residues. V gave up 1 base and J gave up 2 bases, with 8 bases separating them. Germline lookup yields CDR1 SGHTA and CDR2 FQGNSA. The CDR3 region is CASSLGSYQETQYF. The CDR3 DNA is TGTGCCAGCAGCTTAGGGTCCTATCAAGAGACCCAGTACTTC.

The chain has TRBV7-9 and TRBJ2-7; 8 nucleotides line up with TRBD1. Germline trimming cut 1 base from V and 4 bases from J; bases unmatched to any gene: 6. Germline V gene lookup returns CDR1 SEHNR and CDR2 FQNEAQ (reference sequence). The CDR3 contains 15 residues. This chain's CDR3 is CASSLVGQGLYEQYF. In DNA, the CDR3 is TGTGCCAGCAGCTTAGTTGGACAGGGTCTATACGAGCAGTACTTC.

The CDR3 DNA reads as TGTGCCAGCAGCCCCGTAGCACAGGGGGCGGTTTCCTACGAGCAGTACTTC. This sequence encodes CASSPVAQGAVSYEQYF. The chain is built from TRBV4-2 and TRBJ2-7; TRBD1 aligns across 9 bases. The CDR3 spans 17 residues. Looked up from germline, CDR1 is LGHNA and CDR2 is YNFKEQ. J lost 1 base, V lost 4 bases, and 11 bases had no gene match.

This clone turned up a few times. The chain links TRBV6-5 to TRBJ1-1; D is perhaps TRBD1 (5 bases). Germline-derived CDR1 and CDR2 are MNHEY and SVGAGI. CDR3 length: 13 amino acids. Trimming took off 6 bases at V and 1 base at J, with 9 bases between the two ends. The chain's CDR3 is CASSRGQNTEAFF. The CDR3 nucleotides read TGTGCCAGCAGCCGTGGACAGAACACTGAAGCTTTCTTT.

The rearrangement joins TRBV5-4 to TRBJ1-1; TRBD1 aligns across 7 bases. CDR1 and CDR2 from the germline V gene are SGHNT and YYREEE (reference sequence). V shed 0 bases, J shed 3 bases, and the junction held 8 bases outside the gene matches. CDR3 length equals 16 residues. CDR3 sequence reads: CASSLGRGYRDTEAFF. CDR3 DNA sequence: TGTGCCAGCAGCTTGGGCAGGGGGTATCGGGACACTGAAGCTTTCTTT.

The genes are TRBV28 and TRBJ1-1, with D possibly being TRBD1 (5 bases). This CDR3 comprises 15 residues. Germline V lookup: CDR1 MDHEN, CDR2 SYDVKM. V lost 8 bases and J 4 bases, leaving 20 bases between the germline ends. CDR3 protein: CASPRHGGEVTEAFF. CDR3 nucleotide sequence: TGTGCCAGCCCACGTCACGGGGGAGAGGTCACTGAAGCTTTCTTT. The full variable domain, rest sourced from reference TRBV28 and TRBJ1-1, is DVKVTQSSRYLVKRTGEKVFLECVQDMDHENMFWYRQDPGLGLRLIYFSYDVKMKEKGDIPEGYSVSREKKERFSLILESASTNQTSMYLCASPRHGGEVTEAFFGQGTRLTVV.

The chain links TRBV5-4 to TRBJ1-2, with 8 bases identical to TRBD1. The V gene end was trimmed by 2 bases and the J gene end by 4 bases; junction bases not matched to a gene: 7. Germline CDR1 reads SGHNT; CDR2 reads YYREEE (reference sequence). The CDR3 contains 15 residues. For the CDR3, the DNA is TGTGCCAGCAGCTTCCCGGGACAGGCCGCCTATGGCTACACCTTC. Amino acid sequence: CASSFPGQAAYGYTF.

The DNA for the CDR3 is TGCAGCGTTACCCCACTAGCGGGAGGGCGGAATGAGCAGTTCTTC. It is translated as CSVTPLAGGRNEQFF. This chain uses TRBV29-1 with TRBJ2-1; 13 bases align to TRBD2. Losses at the gene ends were 5 bases for V and 7 bases for J; bases not matched to a gene: 8. The CDR3 extends over 15 amino acids. The germline CDR1 and CDR2 sequences are SQVTM and ANQGSEA.

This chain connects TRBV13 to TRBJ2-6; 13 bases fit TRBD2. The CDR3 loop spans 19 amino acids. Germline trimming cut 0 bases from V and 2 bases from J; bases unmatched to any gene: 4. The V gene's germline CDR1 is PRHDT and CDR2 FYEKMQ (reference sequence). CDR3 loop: CASSLGSLAGGPGANVLTF. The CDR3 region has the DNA TGTGCCAGCAGCTTAGGCTCACTAGCGGGGGGGCCTGGGGCCAACGTCCTGACTTTC.

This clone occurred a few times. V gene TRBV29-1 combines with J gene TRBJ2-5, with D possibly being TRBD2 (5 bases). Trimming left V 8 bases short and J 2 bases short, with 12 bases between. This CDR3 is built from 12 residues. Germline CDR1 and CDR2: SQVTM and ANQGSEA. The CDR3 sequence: CSSVRAQETQYF. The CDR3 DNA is TGCAGCTCCGTGCGGGCGCAAGAGACCCAGTACTTC.

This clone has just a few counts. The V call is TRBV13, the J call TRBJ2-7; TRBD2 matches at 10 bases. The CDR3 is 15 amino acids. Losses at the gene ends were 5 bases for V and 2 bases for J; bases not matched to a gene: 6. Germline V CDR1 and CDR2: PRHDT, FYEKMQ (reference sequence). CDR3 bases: TGTGCCAGCAGCCCAAGCGGGGGGGTTGCCTACGAGCAGTACTTC. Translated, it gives CASSPSGGVAYEQYF.

The CDR3, as DNA: TGTGCCAGCAGCTTATCACTAGCGGGGGGTTACAATGAGCAGTTCTTC. Its translation: CASSLSLAGGYNEQFF. The V call is TRBV7-8, the J call TRBJ2-1, with 12 bases lining up with TRBD2. CDR1 SGHVS and CDR2 FQNEAQ come from the germline V gene. Trimming cost V 2 bases and J 4 bases; bases outside gene matches: 3. The length of the CDR3 is 16 residues. The full variable domain, in which reference TRBV7-8 and TRBJ2-1 provide the parts outside the CDR3, is GAGVSQSPRYKVAKRGQDVALRCDPISGHVSLFWYQQALGQGPEFLTYFQNEAQLDKSGLPSDRFFAERPEGSVSTLKIQRTQQEDSAVYLCASSLSLAGGYNEQFFGPGTRLTVL.

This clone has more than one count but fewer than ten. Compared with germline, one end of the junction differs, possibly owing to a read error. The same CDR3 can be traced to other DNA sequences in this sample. CDR3 bases: TGTAGTGCTAGCGCAGATACGCAGTATTTT. Translated, it gives CSASADTQYF. V usage is TRBV20-1 and J usage is TRBJ2-3, with a possible D match to TRBD2 (6 bases). CDR1 DFQATT and CDR2 SNEGSKA come from the germline V gene (reference sequence). This CDR3 spans 10 amino acids.

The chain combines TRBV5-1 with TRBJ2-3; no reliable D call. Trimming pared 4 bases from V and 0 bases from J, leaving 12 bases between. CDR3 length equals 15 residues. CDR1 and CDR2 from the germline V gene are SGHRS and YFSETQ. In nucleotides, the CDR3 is TGCGCCAGCAGCCGCGACATATCTAGCACAGATACGCAGTATTTT. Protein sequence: CASSRDISSTDTQYF.

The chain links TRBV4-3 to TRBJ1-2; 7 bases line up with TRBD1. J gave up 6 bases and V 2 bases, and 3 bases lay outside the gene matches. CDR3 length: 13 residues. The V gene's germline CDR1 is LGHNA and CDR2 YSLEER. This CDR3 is CASSQRQGDGYTF. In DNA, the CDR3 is TGCGCCAGCAGCCAACGACAGGGCGATGGCTACACCTTC.

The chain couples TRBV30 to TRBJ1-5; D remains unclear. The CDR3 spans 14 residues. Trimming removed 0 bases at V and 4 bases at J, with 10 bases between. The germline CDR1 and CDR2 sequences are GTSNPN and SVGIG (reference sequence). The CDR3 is CAWSVLGRNQPQHF. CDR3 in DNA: TGTGCCTGGAGTGTATTAGGGAGAAATCAGCCCCAGCATTTT.

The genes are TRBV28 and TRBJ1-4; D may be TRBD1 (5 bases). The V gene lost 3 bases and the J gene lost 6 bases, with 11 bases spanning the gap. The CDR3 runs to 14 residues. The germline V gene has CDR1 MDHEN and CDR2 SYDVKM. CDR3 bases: TGTGCCAGCAGTTTGGGGCCGAACTATGAAAAACTGTTTTTT. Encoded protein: CASSLGPNYEKLFF.

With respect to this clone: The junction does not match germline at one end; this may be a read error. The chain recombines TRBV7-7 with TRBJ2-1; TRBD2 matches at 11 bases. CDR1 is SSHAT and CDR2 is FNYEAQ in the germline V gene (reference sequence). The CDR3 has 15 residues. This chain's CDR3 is CASSLGGLAGNEQFF. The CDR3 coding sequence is TGTGCTAGCAGCTTAGGAGGACTAGCGGGTAATGAGCAGTTCTTC.

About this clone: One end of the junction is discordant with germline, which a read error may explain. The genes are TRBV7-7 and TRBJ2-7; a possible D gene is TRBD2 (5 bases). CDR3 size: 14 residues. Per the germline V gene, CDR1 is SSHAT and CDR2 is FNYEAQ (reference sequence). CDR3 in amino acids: CASSFGVGSYEQYF. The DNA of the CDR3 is TGTGCTAGCAGCTTCGGGGTGGGGTCCTACGAGCAGTACTTC.